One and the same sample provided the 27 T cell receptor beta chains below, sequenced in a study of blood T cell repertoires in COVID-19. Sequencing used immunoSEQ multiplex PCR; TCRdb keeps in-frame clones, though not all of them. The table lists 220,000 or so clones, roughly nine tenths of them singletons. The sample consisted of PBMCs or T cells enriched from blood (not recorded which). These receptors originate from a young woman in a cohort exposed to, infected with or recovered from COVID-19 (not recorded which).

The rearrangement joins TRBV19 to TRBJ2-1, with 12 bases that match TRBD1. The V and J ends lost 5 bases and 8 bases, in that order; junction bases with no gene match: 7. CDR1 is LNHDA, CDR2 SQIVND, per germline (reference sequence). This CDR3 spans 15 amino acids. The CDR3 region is CASSFSGQGAYEQFF. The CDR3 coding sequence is TGTGCCAGTAGTTTTTCGGGACAGGGGGCGTATGAGCAGTTCTTC. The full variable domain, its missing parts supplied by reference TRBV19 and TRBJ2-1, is DGGITQSPKYLFRKEGQNVTLSCEQNLNHDAMYWYRQDPGQGLRLIYYSQIVNDFQKGDIAEGYSVSREKKESFPLTVTSAQKNPTAFYLCASSFSGQGAYEQFFGPGTRLTVL.

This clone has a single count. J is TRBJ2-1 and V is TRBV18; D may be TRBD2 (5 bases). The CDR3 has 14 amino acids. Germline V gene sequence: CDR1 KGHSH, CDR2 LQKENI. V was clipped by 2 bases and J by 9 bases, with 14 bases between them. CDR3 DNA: TGTGCCAGCTCACCAATCGAGGGAGTGGGTGAGCAGTTCTTC. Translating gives CASSPIEGVGEQFF.

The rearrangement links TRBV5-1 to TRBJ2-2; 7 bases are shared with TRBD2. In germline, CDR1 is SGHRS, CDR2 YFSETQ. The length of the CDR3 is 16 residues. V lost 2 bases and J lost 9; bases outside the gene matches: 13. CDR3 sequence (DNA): TGCGCCAGCAGCTTACCCCCAGCGGGAATGGCCCGGGAGCTGTTTTTT. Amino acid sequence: CASSLPPAGMARELFF. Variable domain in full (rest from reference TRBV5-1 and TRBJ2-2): KAGVTQTPRYLIKTRGQQVTLSCSPISGHRSVSWYQQTPGQGLQFLFEYFSETQRNKGNFPGRFSGRQFSNSRSEMNVSTLELGDSALYLCASSLPPAGMARELFFGEGSRLTVL.

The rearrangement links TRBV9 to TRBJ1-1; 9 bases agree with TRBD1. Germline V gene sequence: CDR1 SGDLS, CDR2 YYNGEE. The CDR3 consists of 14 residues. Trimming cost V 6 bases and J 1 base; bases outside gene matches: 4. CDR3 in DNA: TGTGCCAGCACCGGGACAGGGCCGAACACTGAAGCTTTCTTT. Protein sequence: CASTGTGPNTEAFF.

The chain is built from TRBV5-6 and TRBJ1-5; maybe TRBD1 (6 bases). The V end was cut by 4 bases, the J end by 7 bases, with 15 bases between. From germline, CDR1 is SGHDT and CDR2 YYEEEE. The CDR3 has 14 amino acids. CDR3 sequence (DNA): TGTGCCAGCAGCCACTCGGGGGGCAGACAGCCCCAGCATTTT. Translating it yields CASSHSGGRQPQHF.

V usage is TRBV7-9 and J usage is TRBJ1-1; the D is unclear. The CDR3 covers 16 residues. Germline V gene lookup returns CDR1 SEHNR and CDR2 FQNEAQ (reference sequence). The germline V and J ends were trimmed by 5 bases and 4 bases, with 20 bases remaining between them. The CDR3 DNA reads TGTGCCAGCAGCCCCGCCCAAGAGGGAGTCGGCACTGAAGCTTTCTTT. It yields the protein CASSPAQEGVGTEAFF.

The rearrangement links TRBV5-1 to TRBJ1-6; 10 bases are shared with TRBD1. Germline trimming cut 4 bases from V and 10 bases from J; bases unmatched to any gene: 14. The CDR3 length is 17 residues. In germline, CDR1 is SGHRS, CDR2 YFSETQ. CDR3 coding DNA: TGCGCCAGCAGCCTCAACACCGGGACAGGGGTCCACTCACCCCTCCACTTT. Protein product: CASSLNTGTGVHSPLHF. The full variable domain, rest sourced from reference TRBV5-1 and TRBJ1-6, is KAGVTQTPRYLIKTRGQQVTLSCSPISGHRSVSWYQQTPGQGLQFLFEYFSETQRNKGNFPGRFSGRQFSNSRSEMNVSTLELGDSALYLCASSLNTGTGVHSPLHFGNGTRLTVT.

CDR3 DNA: TGTGCCAGCAGTGGGCACTCTGGAAACACCATATATTTT. Translated: CASSGHSGNTIYF. The chain joins TRBV2 to TRBJ1-3; no firm D call. The V and J ends lost 4 bases and 0 bases respectively, with 4 bases between them. CDR1 SNHLY and CDR2 FYNNEI come from the germline V gene. The CDR3 has 13 residues. The complete variable domain, with remaining parts taken from reference TRBV2 and TRBJ1-3, reads EPEVTQTPSHQVTQMGQEVILRCVPISNHLYFYWYRQILGQKVEFLVSFYNNEISEKSEIFDDQFSVERPDGSNFTLKIRSTKLEDSAMYFCASSGHSGNTIYFGEGSWLTVV.

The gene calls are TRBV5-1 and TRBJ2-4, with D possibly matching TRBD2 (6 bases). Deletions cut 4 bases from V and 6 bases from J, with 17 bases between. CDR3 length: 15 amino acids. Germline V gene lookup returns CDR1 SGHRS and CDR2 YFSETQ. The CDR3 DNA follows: TGCGCCAGCAGCCCCACCCCCCAGGGAGGAAACATTCAGTACTTC. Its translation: CASSPTPQGGNIQYF.

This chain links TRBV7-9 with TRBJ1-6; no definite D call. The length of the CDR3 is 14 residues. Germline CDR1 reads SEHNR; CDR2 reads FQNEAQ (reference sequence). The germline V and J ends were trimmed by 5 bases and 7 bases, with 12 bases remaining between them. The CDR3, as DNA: TGTGCCAGCAGCGCAACCGCGGGGAATTCACCCCTCCACTTT. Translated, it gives CASSATAGNSPLHF.

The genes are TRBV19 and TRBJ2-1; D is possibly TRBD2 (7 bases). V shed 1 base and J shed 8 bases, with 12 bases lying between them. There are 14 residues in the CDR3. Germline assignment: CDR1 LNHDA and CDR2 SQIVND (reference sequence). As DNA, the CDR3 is TGTGCCAGTAGTATAGCGGGGGGCTGGGATGAGCAGTTCTTC. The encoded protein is CASSIAGGWDEQFF.

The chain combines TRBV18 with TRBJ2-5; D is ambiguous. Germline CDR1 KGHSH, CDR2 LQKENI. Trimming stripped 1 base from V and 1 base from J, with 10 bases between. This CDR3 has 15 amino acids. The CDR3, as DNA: TGTGCCAGCTCACCACTCCCTGCAGGCCAAGAGACCCAGTACTTC. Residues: CASSPLPAGQETQYF.

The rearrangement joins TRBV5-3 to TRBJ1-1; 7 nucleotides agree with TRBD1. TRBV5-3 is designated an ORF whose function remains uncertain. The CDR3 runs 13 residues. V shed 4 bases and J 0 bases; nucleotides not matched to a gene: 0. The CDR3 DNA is TGTGCCAGAAGCGGGACAGTGAACACTGAAGCTTTCTTT. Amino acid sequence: CARSGTVNTEAFF.

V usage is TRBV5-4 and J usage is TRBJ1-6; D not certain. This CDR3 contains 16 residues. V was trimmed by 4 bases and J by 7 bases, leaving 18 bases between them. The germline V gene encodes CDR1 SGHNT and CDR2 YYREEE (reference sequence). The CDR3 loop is CASSRDTEIENSPLHF. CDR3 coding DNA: TGTGCCAGCAGCCGCGACACGGAAATTGAGAATTCACCCCTCCACTTT.

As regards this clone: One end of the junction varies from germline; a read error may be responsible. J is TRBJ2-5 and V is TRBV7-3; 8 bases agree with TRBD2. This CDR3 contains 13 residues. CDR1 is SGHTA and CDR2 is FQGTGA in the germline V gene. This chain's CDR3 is CASSLIRGGLLNF. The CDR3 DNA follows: TGTGCCAGCAGCCTCATTCGGGGGGGACTATTAAACTTC.

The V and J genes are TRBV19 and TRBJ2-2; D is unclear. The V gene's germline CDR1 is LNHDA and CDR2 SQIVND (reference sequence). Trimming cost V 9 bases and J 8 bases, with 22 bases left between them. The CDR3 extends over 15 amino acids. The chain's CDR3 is CASTGSSPGSGELFF. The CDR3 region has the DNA TGTGCCAGCACGGGTTCGTCCCCCGGGTCAGGGGAGCTGTTTTTT.

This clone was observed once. The CDR3 region is CASSPDRARSNEKLFF. In DNA form, the CDR3 reads TGTGCCAGCAGCCCCGACAGGGCCCGGTCTAATGAAAAACTGTTTTTT. The gene calls are TRBV11-2 and TRBJ1-4; TRBD1 aligns across 7 bases. After removal of 5 bases from V and 3 bases from J, the junction contained 9 bases not matched to a gene. The CDR3 length is 16 residues. Germline lookup yields CDR1 SGHAT and CDR2 FQNNGV.

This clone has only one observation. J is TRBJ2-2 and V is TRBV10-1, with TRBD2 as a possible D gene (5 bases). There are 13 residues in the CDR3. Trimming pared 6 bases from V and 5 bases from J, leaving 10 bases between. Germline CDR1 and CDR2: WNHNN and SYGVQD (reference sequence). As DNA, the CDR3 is TGCGCCAGCAGCGGGATTTATACCGGGGAGCTGTTTTTT. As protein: CASSGIYTGELFF.

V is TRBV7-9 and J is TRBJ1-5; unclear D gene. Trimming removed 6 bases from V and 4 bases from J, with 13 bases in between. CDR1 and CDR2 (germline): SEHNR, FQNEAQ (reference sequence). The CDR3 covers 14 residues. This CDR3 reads CASSPDGDNQPQHF. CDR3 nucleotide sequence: TGTGCCAGCAGTCCTGACGGGGATAATCAGCCCCAGCATTTT.

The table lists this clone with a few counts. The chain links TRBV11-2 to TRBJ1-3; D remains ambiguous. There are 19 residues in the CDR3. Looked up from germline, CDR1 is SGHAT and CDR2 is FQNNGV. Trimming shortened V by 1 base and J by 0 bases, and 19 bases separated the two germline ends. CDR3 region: CASSLGLYPGVSSGNTIYF. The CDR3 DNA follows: TGTGCCAGCAGCTTAGGACTTTATCCGGGTGTAAGCTCTGGAAACACCATATATTTT.

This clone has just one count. CDR3 loop: CAISEAGSGNTIYF. The CDR3 coding sequence is TGTGCCATCAGTGAGGCAGGGTCTGGAAACACCATATATTTT. The V and J genes are TRBV10-3 and TRBJ1-3, with D perhaps TRBD1 (5 bases). V gave up 2 bases and J gave up 1 base, with 6 bases separating them. Germline CDR1 reads ENHRY; CDR2 reads SYGVKD. The CDR3 totals 14 residues.

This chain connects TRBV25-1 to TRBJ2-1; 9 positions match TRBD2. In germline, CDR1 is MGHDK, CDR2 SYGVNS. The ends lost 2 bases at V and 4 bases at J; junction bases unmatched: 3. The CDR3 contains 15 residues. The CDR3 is CASSELGLAYNEQFF. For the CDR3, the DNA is TGTGCCAGCAGTGAACTGGGACTAGCATACAATGAGCAGTTCTTC.

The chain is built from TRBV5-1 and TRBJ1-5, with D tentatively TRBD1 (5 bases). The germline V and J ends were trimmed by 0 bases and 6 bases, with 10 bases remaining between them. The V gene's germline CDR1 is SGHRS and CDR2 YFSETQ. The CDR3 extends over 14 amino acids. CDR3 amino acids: CASSLASGGQPQHF. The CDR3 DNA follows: TGCGCCAGCAGCTTGGCATCGGGGGGTCAGCCCCAGCATTTT.

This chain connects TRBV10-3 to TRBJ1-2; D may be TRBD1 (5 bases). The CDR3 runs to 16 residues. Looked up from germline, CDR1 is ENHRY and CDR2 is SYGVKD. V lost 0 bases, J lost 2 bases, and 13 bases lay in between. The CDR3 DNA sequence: TGTGCCATCAGTGAGTCGAACCTCCGGGGGAACTATGGCTACACCTTC. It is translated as CAISESNLRGNYGYTF.

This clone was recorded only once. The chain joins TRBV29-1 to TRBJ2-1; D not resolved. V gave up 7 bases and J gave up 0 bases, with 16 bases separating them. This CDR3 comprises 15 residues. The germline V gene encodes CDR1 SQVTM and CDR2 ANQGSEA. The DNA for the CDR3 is TGCAGCGGGAAACAGCCACTTAACTCCTACAATGAGCAGTTCTTC. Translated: CSGKQPLNSYNEQFF.

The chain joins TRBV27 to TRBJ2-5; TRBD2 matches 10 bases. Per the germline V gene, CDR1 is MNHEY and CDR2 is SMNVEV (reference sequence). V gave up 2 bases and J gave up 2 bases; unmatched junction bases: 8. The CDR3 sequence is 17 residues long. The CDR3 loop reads CASSLKTSGYDQETQYF. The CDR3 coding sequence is TGTGCCAGCAGTTTAAAGACTAGCGGGTACGATCAAGAGACCCAGTACTTC.

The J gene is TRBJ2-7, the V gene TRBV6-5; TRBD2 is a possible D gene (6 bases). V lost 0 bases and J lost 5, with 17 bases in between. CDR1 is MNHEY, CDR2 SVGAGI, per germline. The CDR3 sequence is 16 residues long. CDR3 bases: TGTGCCAGCAGTTACTCCAGCCCCGGGAGTTCGAACGAGCAGTACTTC. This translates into CASSYSSPGSSNEQYF.